This passage covers 29 T cell receptor beta chains from one sample sequenced in a study of blood T cell repertoires in COVID-19. Sequencing used immunoSEQ multiplex PCR; TCRdb keeps in-frame clones, though not all of them. The sample carries some 80,000 clones, roughly 86% recorded once. The material sequenced was peripheral blood. The receptors come from a human donor in a cohort sampled during active COVID-19.

V gene TRBV14 combines with J gene TRBJ2-6; no definite D call. Germline-derived CDR1 and CDR2 are SGHDN and FVKESK. This CDR3 region has 15 residues. V was shortened by 2 bases and J by 3 bases, with 8 bases between the two germline ends. CDR3 sequence (DNA): TGTGCCAGCAGCCAACACCTCGGTGGGGCCAACGTCCTGACTTTC. It codes for CASSQHLGGANVLTF.

The CDR3 sequence is CASSQDRGRGNTGELFF. CDR3 coding DNA: TGCGCCAGCAGCCAAGATAGGGGCAGGGGGAACACCGGGGAGCTGTTTTTT. This chain connects TRBV4-1 to TRBJ2-2; D perhaps matches TRBD1 (6 bases). This CDR3 comprises 17 residues. CDR1 and CDR2 from the germline V gene are MGHRA and YSYEKL. V was clipped by 0 bases and J by 1 base, with 12 bases between them.

The genes are TRBV5-1 and TRBJ1-2; D is possibly TRBD1 (5 bases). The CDR3 loop spans 13 amino acids. V shed 5 bases and J shed 8 bases, with 16 bases lying between them. Germline V gives CDR1 SGHRS, CDR2 YFSETQ. CDR3 in DNA: TGCGCCAGCAGACCCGGCAGGGAGGAGGGCTACACCTTC. As protein: CASRPGREEGYTF.

This clone was counted between two and nine times. This chain uses TRBV2 with TRBJ1-3; 9 bases are a match to TRBD1. The CDR3 sequence is 13 residues long. Trimming took 5 bases from V and 6 from J; bases not matched to a gene: 2. The germline V gene has CDR1 SNHLY and CDR2 FYNNEI. This chain's CDR3 is CASSTGGLNTIYF. The CDR3 DNA is TGTGCCAGCAGTACAGGGGGCCTAAACACCATATATTTT.

Notes on this clone: One end of the junction does not line up with germline, which may come from a read error. The chain recombines TRBV7-3 with TRBJ1-6, with D possibly being TRBD1 (5 bases). Germline V lookup: CDR1 SGHTA, CDR2 FQGTGA. The CDR3 consists of 16 residues. The CDR3 reads CASSLTGRGFLSPLHF. The CDR3 DNA follows: TGTGCCAGCAGCCTAACCGGTAGGGGTTTTCTTTCACCCCTCCACTTT.

The chain links TRBV7-9 to TRBJ1-4; tentative D call: TRBD1 (5 bases). The germline gives CDR1 SEHNR, CDR2 FQNEAQ (reference sequence). This CDR3 contains 18 residues. V shed 3 bases and J shed 0 bases, with 17 bases lying between them. CDR3 amino acids: CASSFDLRASATNEKLFF. CDR3 nucleotide sequence: TGTGCCAGCAGCTTTGATCTCAGGGCTTCTGCAACTAATGAAAAACTGTTTTTT.

This clone appeared once. V usage is TRBV7-8 and J usage is TRBJ1-5; TRBD1 aligns across 9 bases. From germline, CDR1 is SGHVS and CDR2 FQNEAQ. Losses at the gene ends were 1 base for V and 6 bases for J; bases not matched to a gene: 7. The CDR3 has 16 amino acids. The CDR3 is CASSLGDRVGPQPQHF. The CDR3, as DNA: TGTGCCAGCAGCTTAGGGGACAGGGTCGGTCCTCAGCCCCAGCATTTT.

The gene calls are TRBV11-1 and TRBJ2-5; the D is unclear. The CDR3 loop spans 13 amino acids. The V and J ends lost 2 bases and 3 bases respectively, with 7 bases between them. Germline values: CDR1 SGHAT, CDR2 FQDESV (reference sequence). DNA of the CDR3: TGTGCCAGCAGCTTATCCCAGAAAGAGACCCAGTACTTC. Translation gives CASSLSQKETQYF.

The chain employs TRBV2 and TRBJ1-5; no clear D. Trimming left V 1 base short and J 3 bases short, with 10 bases between. This CDR3 is built from 15 residues. Germline CDR1 reads SNHLY; CDR2 reads FYNNEI. The CDR3 nucleotides read TGTGCCAGCAGTGAAGAAATGGCTCCCAATCAGCCCCAGCATTTT. It yields the protein CASSEEMAPNQPQHF.

This clone was detected only a few times. This chain uses TRBV9 with TRBJ2-7; D remains ambiguous. Germline loops: CDR1 SGDLS, CDR2 YYNGEE. Trimming left V 7 bases short and J 5 bases short, with 22 bases between. This CDR3 has 15 residues. CDR3 protein: CASSAFDASFNEQYF. CDR3 nucleotides: TGTGCCAGCTCAGCGTTTGATGCTAGTTTCAACGAGCAGTACTTC.

This sequence joins TRBV3-1 (or the pseudogene TRBV3-2) and TRBJ2-6, with 7 bases that match TRBD1. V trimming: 0 bases; J trimming: 0 bases; junction bases outside the gene matches: 8. Germline loops: CDR1 LGHDT, CDR2 YNNKEL (reference sequence). The CDR3 loop spans 19 amino acids. CDR3 region: CASSQEWSGGISGANVLTF. CDR3 bases: TGTGCCAGCAGCCAAGAATGGTCAGGGGGTATCTCTGGGGCCAACGTCCTGACTTTC.

The chain uses TRBV10-3 and TRBJ2-7; 8 bases agree with TRBD2. The CDR3 is 14 residues long. The V and J ends lost 10 bases and 3 bases, in that order; junction bases with no gene match: 11. CDR1 ENHRY and CDR2 SYGVKD come from the germline V gene. The CDR3 coding sequence is TGTGCCACAAAACCGGGACTAGTAGACTACGAGCAGTACTTC. Translation gives CATKPGLVDYEQYF.

V is TRBV18 and J is TRBJ2-7, with 7 bases fitting TRBD1. CDR1 KGHSH and CDR2 LQKENI come from the germline V gene. The CDR3 contains 16 residues. V shed 4 bases and J 2 bases; nucleotides not matched to a gene: 11. CDR3 protein: CASSLRVGGAPYEQYF. The CDR3 DNA reads as TGTGCCAGCTCACTCCGAGTAGGGGGCGCTCCCTACGAGCAGTACTTC.

The CDR3 nucleotides read TGCGCCAGCAGCTTGGCGGGGTCGGGCCACTACGAGCAGTACTTC. It encodes CASSLAGSGHYEQYF. The chain carries TRBV5-1 and TRBJ2-7, with a possible D match to TRBD2 (5 bases). V was shortened by 0 bases and J by 3 bases, with 13 bases between the two germline ends. The CDR3 runs to 15 residues. Germline loops: CDR1 SGHRS, CDR2 YFSETQ.

This chain's CDR3 is CASRLQGGGELFF. In DNA form, the CDR3 reads TGTGCCAGCAGACTCCAGGGTGGCGGGGAGCTGTTTTTT. The rearrangement joins TRBV12-3 or TRBV12-4 to TRBJ2-2, with a tentative D call TRBD1 (5 bases). This CDR3 is 13 amino acids long. V shed 6 bases and J shed 7 bases, with 12 bases lying between them.

The rearrangement joins TRBV7-8 to TRBJ2-7; 9 bases line up with TRBD1. V lost 3 bases and J lost 6; bases outside the gene matches: 21. The V gene's germline CDR1 is SGHVS and CDR2 FQNEAQ. This CDR3 spans 19 amino acids. In nucleotides, the CDR3 is TGTGCCAGCAGCTTCAGTCCGTCGGTTCCGGGACAGGGACGTGTCGAGCAGTACTTC. Translating gives CASSFSPSVPGQGRVEQYF.

This clone was picked up one time. The chain employs TRBV10-3 and TRBJ2-7, with no clear D. The germline V and J ends were trimmed by 4 bases and 0 bases, with 10 bases remaining between them. Germline CDR1 is ENHRY and CDR2 is SYGVKD. The CDR3 runs to 14 residues. The CDR3 region is CAISARSSSYEQYF. CDR3 nucleotides: TGTGCCATCAGTGCACGGAGTAGCTCCTACGAGCAGTACTTC.

The chain joins TRBV7-2 to TRBJ2-2; 7 nucleotides align to TRBD2. This CDR3 contains 12 residues. V was pared by 8 bases and J by 6 bases, with 3 bases of the junction left unmatched. Germline CDR1 reads SGHTA; CDR2 reads FQGNSA. The DNA of the CDR3 is TGTGCCAGCCGCCGGGGGGCCGGGGAGCTGTTTTTT. Translation: CASRRGAGELFF. Full variable domain (rest looked up from reference TRBV7-2 and TRBJ2-2): GAGVSQSPSNKVTEKGKDVELRCDPISGHTALYWYRQSLGQGLEFLIYFQGNSAPDKSGLPSDRFSAERTGGSVSTLTIQRTQQEDSAVYLCASRRGAGELFFGEGSRLTVL.

The chain joins TRBV7-3 to TRBJ1-4; D remains unclear. V lost 5 bases to trimming and J lost 0 bases, with 10 bases between them. In germline, CDR1 is SGHTA, CDR2 FQGTGA. This CDR3 is 15 amino acids long. Here the CDR3 reads CASSPNRATNEKLFF. The CDR3 coding sequence is TGTGCCAGCAGCCCTAATCGGGCAACTAATGAAAAACTGTTTTTT.

CDR3 bases: TGCAGTGCTAGTTGGGGACACGAGCAGTTCTTC. This translates into CSASWGHEQFF. The chain links TRBV20-1 to TRBJ2-1, with D tentatively TRBD1 (6 bases). The germline V and J ends were trimmed by 3 bases and 10 bases, with 10 bases remaining between them. CDR3 length equals 11 residues. Germline lookup yields CDR1 DFQATT and CDR2 SNEGSKA (reference sequence).

The J gene is TRBJ2-7, the V gene TRBV6-6; D call uncertain. The germline V gene has CDR1 MNHNY and CDR2 SVGAGI (reference sequence). V dropped 4 bases and J dropped 2 bases, with 18 bases sitting between them. This CDR3 is 16 amino acids long. Written as DNA, the CDR3 is TGTGCCAGCAGTTTACAAACTGGGCCCTACCCCTACGAGCAGTACTTC. It translates to CASSLQTGPYPYEQYF.

This chain joins TRBV7-9 and TRBJ2-7, with no clear D. The V and J ends lost 3 bases and 6 bases respectively, with 6 bases between them. CDR1 is SEHNR and CDR2 is FQNEAQ in the germline V gene (reference sequence). This CDR3 has 11 residues. CDR3 in amino acids: CASSFRSEQYF. The CDR3 DNA sequence: TGTGCCAGCAGCTTCCGGTCCGAGCAGTACTTC.

V usage is TRBV5-1 and J usage is TRBJ1-1, with TRBD1 matching 8 bases. The CDR3 length is 16 residues. CDR1 is SGHRS, CDR2 YFSETQ, per germline. J gave up 0 bases and V 4 bases, and 8 bases lay outside the gene matches. The CDR3 spells CASSGTGRTLNTEAFF. In nucleotides, the CDR3 is TGCGCCAGCAGCGGGACAGGCCGTACCCTGAACACTGAAGCTTTCTTT.

The chain links TRBV18 to TRBJ1-5; D unresolved. V shed 1 base and J shed 5 bases, with 12 bases lying between them. CDR3 size: 15 residues. From germline, CDR1 is KGHSH and CDR2 LQKENI. The CDR3 DNA reads TGTGCCAGCTCACCACGTAGCGGGCTAGATCAGCCCCAGCATTTT. This codes for CASSPRSGLDQPQHF.

The chain recombines TRBV18 with TRBJ1-3; 7 nucleotides agree with TRBD1. Per germline, CDR1 KGHSH and CDR2 LQKENI. The V gene end was trimmed by 2 bases and the J gene end by 4 bases; junction bases not matched to a gene: 5. The CDR3 contains 15 residues. DNA for the CDR3: TGTGCCAGCTCACCAGACAGGGCCTACGGAAACACCATATATTTT. The encoded protein is CASSPDRAYGNTIYF.

The chain couples TRBV5-5 to TRBJ1-6, with D unclear. Germline V gives CDR1 SGHKS, CDR2 YYEKEE (reference sequence). The CDR3 spans 15 residues. Trimming shortened V by 0 bases and J by 5 bases, and 9 bases separated the two germline ends. The CDR3 spells CASSLEQFNNSPLHF. CDR3 in DNA: TGTGCCAGCAGCTTGGAACAATTCAATAATTCACCCCTCCACTTT.

This clone was recorded a few times. The genes are TRBV7-8 and TRBJ2-3; 12 bases map to TRBD2. V trimming: 4 bases; J trimming: 1 base; junction bases outside the gene matches: 9. CDR1 and CDR2 from the germline V gene are SGHVS and FQNEAQ. The CDR3 loop spans 18 amino acids. The CDR3: CASSSLLAGGLRTDTQYF. CDR3 DNA: TGTGCCAGCAGCTCCCTCCTAGCGGGGGGGCTTCGCACAGATACGCAGTATTTT.

The rearrangement links TRBV6-5 to TRBJ1-4, with D uncertain. The V and J ends lost 6 bases and 7 bases respectively, with 15 bases between them. The CDR3 covers 14 residues. From germline, CDR1 is MNHEY and CDR2 SVGAGI. CDR3 loop: CASRVGGASEKLFF. CDR3 bases: TGTGCCAGCAGAGTAGGAGGAGCGTCTGAAAAACTGTTTTTT.

This clone was recorded only once. The chain joins TRBV5-5 to TRBJ2-5; D might be TRBD1 (6 bases). Per the germline V gene, CDR1 is SGHKS and CDR2 is YYEKEE (reference sequence). The CDR3 is 15 residues long. Trimming shortened V by 0 bases and J by 4 bases, and 13 bases separated the two germline ends. The CDR3 region has the DNA TGTGCCAGCAGCTTGGGAGGGATAGGGGGAGAGACCCAGTACTTC. Translation: CASSLGGIGGETQYF. The variable domain in full, completed from reference TRBV5-5 and TRBJ2-5, reads DAGVTQSPTHLIKTRGQQVTLRCSPISGHKSVSWYQQVLGQGPQFIFQYYEKEERGRGNFPDRFSARQFPNYSSELNVNALLLGDSALYLCASSLGGIGGETQYFGPGTRLLVL.